The subject of this entry is one TCR beta chain. What it recognizes is unknown. Researchers ran the PCR with 60 Vbeta and 13 Jbeta primers. The protocol was immunoSEQ multiplex PCR, while the TCRdb copy is restricted to in-frame clones and leaves out a portion. The table has more than 100,000 clones, over 65% seen once; the top ten hold under 9.5%. This sample is drawn from a study of cytomegalovirus exposure and HLA in healthy donors. Study at large: Earlier work reported roughly 120 million unique TCR beta sequences from 170 million or so T cells. The Caucasian-associated ancestry cluster contained approximately 81% of the approximately 390 genotyped donors.

Study-wide results and caveats: Later analysis showed most CMV-associated TCR beta chains appearing HLA-restricted. Later analysis associated a missense DCLRE1C variant with TCR beta V- and J-gene trimming.

The clonotype originates from a woman aged 40-49 years in good health and CMV-seropositive. The sequenced sample consisted of PBMCs.

CDR3 in amino acids: CASSQRQGAATGELFF. CDR3 coding DNA: TGTGCCAGCAGCCAACGACAGGGGGCGGCAACCGGGGAGCTGTTTTTT. The chain uses TRBV11-3 and TRBJ2-2; TRBD1 matches at 10 bases. V was clipped by 5 bases and J by 5 bases; unmatched bases: 8. This CDR3 comprises 16 residues. The germline CDR1 and CDR2 sequences are SGHNT and YENEEA.